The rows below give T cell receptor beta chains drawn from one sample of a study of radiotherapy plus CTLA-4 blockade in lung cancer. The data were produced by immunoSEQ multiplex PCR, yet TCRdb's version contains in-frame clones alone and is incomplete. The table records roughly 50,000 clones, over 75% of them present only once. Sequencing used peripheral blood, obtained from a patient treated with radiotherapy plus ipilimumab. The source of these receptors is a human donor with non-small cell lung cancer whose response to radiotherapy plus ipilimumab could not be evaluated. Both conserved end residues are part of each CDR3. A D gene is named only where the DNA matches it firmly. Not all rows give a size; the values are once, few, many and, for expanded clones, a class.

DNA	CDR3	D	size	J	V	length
TGTGCCAGCAGCCTTAGTTGGACTTACGGGAACATTCAGTACTTC	CASSLSWTYGNIQYF	.	.	TRBJ2-4	TRBV7-2	15
TGTGCCAGCTCACGGTCCTCGGAGGGGGAGACCCAGTACTTC	CASSRSSEGETQYF	.	.	TRBJ2-5	TRBV18	14
TGCGCCAGCAGCCAAGACGGGACGGGGGGAGAGTACGAGCAGTTCTTC	CASSQDGTGGEYEQFF	TRBD2	.	TRBJ2-1	TRBV4-1	16
TGTGCCTGGAGGCCCACCAGGGACAGGGGGACAGATACGCAGTATTTT	CAWRPTRDRGTDTQYF	TRBD1	.	TRBJ2-3	TRBV30	16
TGCAGCGCGAGGGGGCTTGACACTGAAGCTTTCTTT	CSARGLDTEAFF	TRBD1	.	TRBJ1-1	TRBV29-1	12
TGTGCCAGCAGTGGTAAGCGGGTAACCTACGAGCAGTACTTC	CASSGKRVTYEQYF	.	.	TRBJ2-7	TRBV2	14
TGTGCCAGCAGCGTAGAGGGACAGGGGGGTAATGAGCAGTTCTTC	CASSVEGQGGNEQFF	TRBD1	.	TRBJ2-1	TRBV9	15
TGTGCCAGCAGTGCCGGGGACAGGGGGGCTTTCTTT	CASSAGDRGAFF	TRBD1	.	TRBJ1-1	TRBV2	12
TGTGCCAGCAGTCCGTTTAACAGGGGGATCTACGAGCAGTACTTC	CASSPFNRGIYEQYF	TRBD1	.	TRBJ2-7	TRBV25-1	15
TGTGCCAGTAGGGTTCTTCGACAGGGCCGCAATCAGCCCCAGCATTTT	CASRVLRQGRNQPQHF	TRBD1	.	TRBJ1-5	TRBV19	16
TGTGCCAGCAGCTTAGAGGGCAGGGGGGCCTACGAGCAGTACTTC	CASSLEGRGAYEQYF	.	.	TRBJ2-7	TRBV7-2	15
TGTGCCAGCAGTTTATCGAGATCGGGTGGCCGTCGTCCAGATACGCAGTATTTT	CASSLSRSGGRRPDTQYF	.	.	TRBJ2-3	TRBV27	18
TGCGCCTCGGGACAGCGGGAGGGCCGGGGAGAGCAGTACTTC	CASGQREGRGEQYF	TRBD2	.	TRBJ2-7	TRBV5-1	14
TGTGCCACCAGCAGAGGGGGACAGGGCCAATACGAGCAGTACTTC	CATSRGGQGQYEQYF	TRBD1	.	TRBJ2-7	TRBV15	15
TGTGCCAGAAGCTTGTGCGGGGGAGATACGCAGTATTTT	CARSLCGGDTQYF	TRBD2	few	TRBJ2-3	TRBV5-3	13
TGTGCCAGCAGCGTTGACAGGGAGACTGAAGCTTTCTTT	CASSVDRETEAFF	TRBD1	.	TRBJ1-1	TRBV7-8	13
TGTGCCAGCAGTGAGGGGGGACTAGCGGGGGCCCTGCAGTTCTTC	CASSEGGLAGALQFF	TRBD2	.	TRBJ2-1	TRBV2	15
TGTGCCAGCAGTTCACTAGCGGGGGTGTACGAGCAGTACTTC	CASSSLAGVYEQYF	TRBD2	.	TRBJ2-7	TRBV2	14
TGTGCCAGCTCACCACCGACAGGGAGGAACTATGGCTACACCTTC	CASSPPTGRNYGYTF	TRBD1	.	TRBJ1-2	TRBV18	15
TGTGCCAGCAGTCCCACGGACATGAACACTGAAGCTTTCTTT	CASSPTDMNTEAFF	.	.	TRBJ1-1	TRBV27	14
TGCGCCAGCAGCTTGGAACCGGCCAGGGATGAAGGCTACACCTTC	CASSLEPARDEGYTF	.	.	TRBJ1-2	TRBV5-1	15
TGCGCCAGCAGCCATCGAGGGGGAGACAGTGAAGCTTTCTTT	CASSHRGGDSEAFF	.	.	TRBJ1-1	TRBV5-1	14
TGTGCCAGCAGCCTCACTACGAGCTCCTACAATGAGCAGTTCTTC	CASSLTTSSYNEQFF	.	.	TRBJ2-1	TRBV28	15
TGTGCCAGCAGCTTAGGGGGGCTAGCGGTCTACGAGCAGTACTTC	CASSLGGLAVYEQYF	.	.	TRBJ2-7	TRBV7-9	15
TGTGCCAGCACCGAAGACAGGGAGTATGGGGGCTACACCTTC	CASTEDREYGGYTF	TRBD1	.	TRBJ1-2	TRBV6-5	14
TGTGCCAGCACCTGGGGGGGGGAGTTTAATGAGCAGTTCTTC	CASTWGGEFNEQFF	TRBD2	.	TRBJ2-1	TRBV5-4	14
TGCGCCAGCAGCCAAGACGGGGGGGCGGGACTAATGAACACTGAAGCTTTCTTT	CASSQDGGAGLMNTEAFF	.	.	TRBJ1-1	TRBV4-3	18
TGTGCCAGCAGCTTAAGTCCGGGACTAGCGTCCGCAGATACGCAGTATTTT	CASSLSPGLASADTQYF	TRBD2	.	TRBJ2-3	TRBV7-2	17
TGTGCCAGTAGGGATGACAGGGCGAGCACTGAAGCTTTCTTT	CASRDDRASTEAFF	TRBD1	.	TRBJ1-1	TRBV19	14
TGTGCCAGCAGCCCAATTGGGACTAGCTCCTACGAGCAGTACTTC	CASSPIGTSSYEQYF	TRBD2	.	TRBJ2-7	TRBV4-2	15
TGCGCCAGCAGCCAAGAGAGTGCCGGGGGACCTTTAGAGCAGTTCTTC	CASSQESAGGPLEQFF	.	.	TRBJ2-1	TRBV4-3	16
TGTGCCAGCAGTGGTGACAGGGGGGCGACTAACTATGGCTACACCTTC	CASSGDRGATNYGYTF	TRBD1	.	TRBJ1-2	TRBV27	16
TGTGCCAGCAGTGAAGCGCACGTGGTAGCGGGGTACAATGAGCAGTTCTTC	CASSEAHVVAGYNEQFF	TRBD2	.	TRBJ2-1	TRBV6-1	17
TGTGCCAGCAGCGTAGCGGATGACTCCTACTACGAGCAGTACTTC	CASSVADDSYYEQYF	.	.	TRBJ2-7	TRBV9	15
TGCAGTGCTATAGCCAACTATGGCTACACCTTC	CSAIANYGYTF	.	.	TRBJ1-2	TRBV20-1	11
TGCGCCAGCGGGGCCGGGTCCTACGAGCAGTACTTC	CASGAGSYEQYF	.	.	TRBJ2-7	TRBV5-1	12
TGCAGTGCGAGGGGGACTGAAGCTTTCTTT	CSARGTEAFF	.	.	TRBJ1-1	TRBV20-1	10
TGTGCCAGCAGCTTAGTGGGGACTAGCAGCACAGATACGCAGTATTTT	CASSLVGTSSTDTQYF	TRBD2	.	TRBJ2-3	TRBV7-2	16
TGCGCCAGCAGCGTCAGGGTTGGTGCCACTGAAGCTTTCTTT	CASSVRVGATEAFF	.	.	TRBJ1-1	TRBV4-3	14
TGTGCCTGGAGTGTAGCCGGGAACACTGAAGCTTTCTTT	CAWSVAGNTEAFF	.	.	TRBJ1-1	TRBV30	13
TGTGCCAGCAGCTTAGATATGGGACAGGGGAATGAAAAACTGTTTTTT	CASSLDMGQGNEKLFF	TRBD1	.	TRBJ1-4	TRBV11-2	16
TGCGCCAGCAGCCAAGGTAGGAGCGGGAGCTCTGGAAACACCATATATTTT	CASSQGRSGSSGNTIYF	.	.	TRBJ1-3	TRBV4-1	17
TGTGCCAGCAGCTTCAGGCTTGCGTCGTACGGAGAGACCCAGTACTTC	CASSFRLASYGETQYF	.	.	TRBJ2-5	TRBV13	16
TGTGCCAGCAGCTTGCCGTTCTCTGGGGCCAACGTCCTGACTTTC	CASSLPFSGANVLTF	.	.	TRBJ2-6	TRBV5-8	15
TGTGCCAGCAGTTCCCTCTACGAGCAGTACTTC	CASSSLYEQYF	.	few	TRBJ2-7	TRBV2	11
TGTGCCTGGACTAGCGGGGGCACCGGGGAGCTGTTTTTT	CAWTSGGTGELFF	TRBD2	.	TRBJ2-2	TRBV30	13
TGTGCCAGCGCCAAGACAGGGTTGAGGCAAGAGACCCAGTACTTC	CASAKTGLRQETQYF	.	.	TRBJ2-5	TRBV21-1	15
TGTGCCAGCAGCTTCAACAGGGGAAGCAATCAGCCCCAGCATTTT	CASSFNRGSNQPQHF	TRBD1	.	TRBJ1-5	TRBV5-8	15
TGTGCCAGCAGCTTAACTGGGGCGAACGAGCAGTACTTC	CASSLTGANEQYF	.	.	TRBJ2-7	TRBV5-6	13
TGTGCTAGTGGTTTGGGCTCTAGCGGGGAAGAGACCCAGTACTTC	CASGLGSSGEETQYF	TRBD2	.	TRBJ2-5	TRBV12-5	15
TGTGCCAGCAGCTGGGGGGTTAACTCCTACGAGCAGTACTTC	CASSWGVNSYEQYF	.	.	TRBJ2-7	TRBV11-2	14
TGTGCCAGCAGCTTAGACTCCTCCTACAATGAGCAGTTCTTC	CASSLDSSYNEQFF	.	.	TRBJ2-1	TRBV11-3	14
TGCAGCGTTGGACAGGGGGGAATGAACACTGAAGCTTTCTTT	CSVGQGGMNTEAFF	TRBD1	few	TRBJ1-1	TRBV29-1	14